The sequence of this T cell receptor beta chain was determined in a study of tumor and adjacent non-tumor tissue in lung cancer. Study in general: The patients, roughly 10 men and 4 to 6 women, were roughly 30 to 80 with stage I to III disease.

A modified ARM-PCR protocol with three rounds of nested PCR amplified TCRbeta. TCRdb analysed the multiplex PCR reads with MiXCR anew, one entry per CDR3 protein. The data show some 99,000 distinct CDR3 sequences, 60% to 70% seen once. Remarks on this clonotype: Its antigen is still unknown.

Germline lookup yields CDR1 SGHAT and CDR2 FQNNGV. The V end lost 5 bases, the J end lost 3 bases, and 10 bases lay between the germline ends. CDR3 length equals 13 residues. Overall study findings and caveats: Higher tumor TCR diversity was associated with shorter survival. Tumor tissue had significantly higher TCR diversity than normal lung.

The template was RNA from unsorted bulk tissue. The normal lung tissue was taken more than 3 cm from the tumor edge. Chemotherapy-naive patients with new lung cancer underwent thoracic surgery in China, August–late 2014. The clonotype was recovered from a man aged 60 to 69 with non-small cell lung cancer. V and J are TRBV11-2 and TRBJ2-5; a weak D match, TRBD1 (6 bases). The sample consisted of distant non-tumor lung tissue. CDR3 bases: TGTGCCAGCAGCCACTGGACAGAAGAGACCCAGTACTTC. It yields the protein CASSHWTEETQYF.